Following are 25 T cell receptor beta chains from one sample sequenced in a study of T cell repertoires in cytomegalovirus infection. Via MiXCR, TCRdb re-called the reads, giving one row per CDR3 protein. This table has approximately 190,000 distinct CDR3 sequences, 28% appearing once. What was sequenced was PBMCs. These receptor sequences come from a human donor in good health (CMV status not recorded). Some clones in this sample may be carry-over from other donors' samples.

The chain has TRBV7-9 and TRBJ2-7; D remains ambiguous. Germline V gene data show CDR1 as SEHNR and CDR2 as FQNEAQ (reference sequence). This CDR3 has 12 residues. With 1 base removed from V and 2 bases from J, the gap between germline ends came to 3 bases. The CDR3 protein is CASSLDTYEQYF. The CDR3 DNA follows: TGTGCCAGCAGCTTAGACACCTACGAGCAGTACTTC. The full variable domain, rest sourced from reference TRBV7-9 and TRBJ2-7, is DTGVSQNPRHKITKRGQNVTFRCDPISEHNRLYWYRQTLGQGPEFLTYFQNEAQLEKSRLLSDRFSAERPKGSFSTLEIQRTEQGDSAMYLCASSLDTYEQYFGPGTRLTVT.

This clonotype was recorded many times. The chain links TRBV7-8 to TRBJ1-1; no reliable D call. V lost 3 bases, J lost 4 bases, and 12 bases lay in between. This CDR3 has 14 amino acids. The germline V gene has CDR1 SGHVS and CDR2 FQNEAQ. The CDR3 DNA sequence: TGTGCCAGCAGCTTTTCGGGAGGGATCACTGAAGCTTTCTTT. This encodes CASSFSGGITEAFF.

This sequence joins TRBV29-1 and TRBJ1-1, with D uncertain. The CDR3 extends over 11 amino acids. Trimming took off 3 bases at V and 5 bases at J, with 7 bases between the two ends. From germline, CDR1 is SQVTM and CDR2 ANQGSEA. For the CDR3, the DNA is TGCAGCGTTGAGGATCAGACTGAAGCTTTCTTT. Protein sequence: CSVEDQTEAFF. Full variable domain (remainder filled in from reference TRBV29-1 and TRBJ1-1): SAVISQKPSRDICQRGTSLTIQCQVDSQVTMMFWYRQQPGQSLTLIATANQGSEATYESGFVIDKFPISRPNLTFSTLTVSNMSPEDSSIYLCSVEDQTEAFFGQGTRLTVV.

This clonotype appeared many times. This chain's CDR3 is CASMRRATTGELFF. CDR3 nucleotide sequence: TGTGCCAGCATGCGCCGGGCAACCACCGGGGAGCTGTTTTTT. J is TRBJ2-2 and V is TRBV7-8; D unclear. CDR3 length: 14 amino acids. V was clipped by 7 bases and J by 4 bases, with 13 bases between them. Germline lookup yields CDR1 SGHVS and CDR2 FQNEAQ.

V is TRBV6-2 or TRBV6-3 and J is TRBJ2-7; D possibly corresponds to TRBD1 (5 bases). The CDR3 is made up of 16 amino acids. Trimming took 5 bases from V and 3 from J, leaving 20 bases between them. CDR1 and CDR2 (germline): MNHEY, SVGEGT. The CDR3 spells CASSRRGRTSIYEQYF. As DNA, the CDR3 is TGTGCCAGCAGTCGAAGGGGTCGCACCTCCATCTACGAGCAGTACTTC.

The J gene is TRBJ2-6, the V gene TRBV29-1; D is unresolved. Germline CDR1 and CDR2: SQVTM and ANQGSEA. The CDR3 spans 14 residues. Trimming removed 6 bases from V and 1 base from J, with 10 bases in between. The CDR3 sequence: CSVEWASGANVLTF. CDR3 bases: TGCAGCGTGGAGTGGGCGTCTGGGGCCAACGTCCTGACTTTC.

This clonotype was picked up one time. The chain carries TRBV28 and TRBJ2-7; 7 nucleotides align to TRBD1. J lost 3 bases, V lost 6 bases, and 8 bases had no gene match. The CDR3 is 14 residues long. Germline V gives CDR1 MDHEN, CDR2 SYDVKM. The CDR3 bases are TGTGCCAGCAGGGACACAGGGGACAACTACGAGCAGTACTTC. Translation: CASRDTGDNYEQYF.

On this clonotype itself: An end of the junction differs from the germline gene, which may be a read error. The genes are TRBV12-3 or TRBV12-4 and TRBJ1-6, with 10 bases matching TRBD1. The CDR3 is 14 residues long. The DNA for the CDR3 is TGTGCCAGCAGATCGGGACAGGGGTTTTCATCCCTCCACTTT. This encodes CASRSGQGFSSLHF.

This clonotype was detected only a few times. The chain combines TRBV10-1 with TRBJ1-2; D is possibly TRBD1 (5 bases). This CDR3 is 13 amino acids long. CDR1 WNHNN and CDR2 SYGVQD come from the germline V gene (reference sequence). Trimming shortened V by 2 bases and J by 8 bases, and 12 bases separated the two germline ends. The CDR3 bases are TGCGCCAGCAGTGAGACCTCCTCAGGGGGCTACACCTTC. Translation: CASSETSSGGYTF.

With respect to this clonotype: Being one base from a much bigger clone, this may be a read error. This chain connects TRBV12-3 or TRBV12-4 to TRBJ1-2; TRBD1 matches 9 bases. V shed 6 bases, J shed 3 bases, and the junction held 5 bases outside the gene matches. The CDR3 spans 14 residues. The CDR3 protein is CASRHTGGDYGYTF. The DNA for the CDR3 is TGTGCCAGCAGGCATACAGGGGGCGACTATGGCTACACCTTC.

This clonotype was counted between two and nine times. J is TRBJ1-1 and V is TRBV7-3; perhaps TRBD1 as D (5 bases). The CDR3 runs 16 residues. V was cut by 4 bases and J by 0 bases, with 15 bases left in between. Germline V lookup: CDR1 SGHTA, CDR2 FQGTGA. The CDR3 DNA is TGTGCCAGCAGCTCGCGGGGGGTACGGATGAACACTGAAGCTTTCTTT. It codes for CASSSRGVRMNTEAFF.

This chain uses TRBV7-2 with TRBJ2-5; TRBD2 agrees at 7 bases. Germline assignment: CDR1 SGHTA and CDR2 FQGNSA. This CDR3 comprises 16 residues. V shed 4 bases, J shed 0 bases, and the junction held 8 bases outside the gene matches. The CDR3 is CASSSIRDYHQETQYF. In DNA form, the CDR3 reads TGTGCCAGCAGCTCAATCCGGGACTACCACCAAGAGACCCAGTACTTC.

The chain recombines TRBV4-1 with TRBJ2-7; no clear D. V gave up 0 bases and J gave up 3 bases, with 12 bases separating them. This CDR3 comprises 15 residues. The V gene's germline CDR1 is MGHRA and CDR2 YSYEKL. In DNA form, the CDR3 reads TGCGCCAGCAGCCAAGAGCGTACGACAATCTACGAGCAGTACTTC. This codes for CASSQERTTIYEQYF.

The chain links TRBV12-3 or TRBV12-4 to TRBJ2-7; 11 bases are shared with TRBD2. V trimming: 6 bases; J trimming: 7 bases; junction bases outside the gene matches: 8. The CDR3 covers 14 residues. CDR3 nucleotides: TGTGCCAGCAGGGGGACTAGCGGTTCTGAGGAGCAGTACTTC. It specifies CASRGTSGSEEQYF.

This clonotype has a handful of counts. This sequence joins TRBV7-9 and TRBJ2-1; 10 nucleotides line up with TRBD2. Germline loops: CDR1 SEHNR, CDR2 FQNEAQ (reference sequence). Trimming took 2 bases from V and 4 from J; bases not matched to a gene: 5. This CDR3 contains 16 residues. The CDR3 region is CASSLLAGGPYNEQFF. In nucleotides, the CDR3 is TGTGCCAGCAGCTTATTAGCGGGGGGACCATACAATGAGCAGTTCTTC. Full variable domain (rest looked up from reference TRBV7-9 and TRBJ2-1): DTGVSQNPRHKITKRGQNVTFRCDPISEHNRLYWYRQTLGQGPEFLTYFQNEAQLEKSRLLSDRFSAERPKGSFSTLEIQRTEQGDSAMYLCASSLLAGGPYNEQFFGPGTRLTVL.

This clonotype was counted ten times or more. J is TRBJ2-1 and V is TRBV7-2; 12 nucleotides match TRBD2. The length of the CDR3 is 15 residues. The V segment lost 4 bases and the J segment 10 bases; nucleotides outside the gene matches: 8. The germline gives CDR1 SGHTA, CDR2 FQGNSA. CDR3 sequence reads: CASSSSSGLAGEQFF. CDR3 DNA sequence: TGTGCCAGCAGCTCTTCCTCGGGACTAGCGGGCGAGCAGTTCTTC.

This clonotype was counted many times. The chain combines TRBV2 with TRBJ2-1, with a weak D call TRBD2 (5 bases). The CDR3 consists of 15 residues. In germline, CDR1 is SNHLY, CDR2 FYNNEI. The V gene lost 6 bases and the J gene lost 5 bases, with 17 bases spanning the gap. The CDR3 DNA sequence: TGTGCCAGCAGCCGTTCGACGACGCGGGACAATGAGCAGTTCTTC. This codes for CASSRSTTRDNEQFF.

This clonotype was seen only a few times. J is TRBJ2-7 and V is TRBV20-1; 7 bases fit TRBD2. The CDR3 is 15 residues long. CDR1 is DFQATT, CDR2 SNEGSKA, per germline (reference sequence). The junction had 8 bases not matched to a gene; V was cut back by 0 bases and J by 3 bases. CDR3 loop: CSARDRAGTIYEQYF. The CDR3 DNA follows: TGCAGTGCTAGAGATAGGGCCGGGACTATCTACGAGCAGTACTTC.

The CDR3 bases are TGCAGTGCTAGAGATAGTCTAAGGGGGAGCGGCACAGATACGCAGTATTTT. Translating it yields CSARDSLRGSGTDTQYF. The J gene is TRBJ2-3, the V gene TRBV20-1; weak D call: TRBD1 (6 bases). Trimming left V 0 bases short and J 1 base short, with 17 bases between. This CDR3 comprises 17 residues. CDR1 DFQATT and CDR2 SNEGSKA come from the germline V gene (reference sequence).

This clonotype was counted only a few times. The rearrangement links TRBV2 to TRBJ1-2; TRBD1 agrees at 8 bases. The V segment lost 8 bases and the J segment 4 bases; nucleotides outside the gene matches: 12. From germline, CDR1 is SNHLY and CDR2 FYNNEI. CDR3 size: 15 residues. The CDR3 nucleotides are TGTGCCAGCGGATTCAGCAGGGGGCCAGTCTATGGCTACACCTTC. Translated: CASGFSRGPVYGYTF.

In its sample, this clonotype was seen a few times. This rearrangement joins TRBV11-2 to TRBJ1-1; 10 positions match TRBD1. The CDR3 has 14 amino acids. V shed 5 bases and J 3 bases; nucleotides not matched to a gene: 3. Germline V gene data show CDR1 as SGHAT and CDR2 as FQNNGV. CDR3 coding DNA: TGTGCCAGCAGCAGAGACAGGGGGCACACTGAAGCTTTCTTT. Its translation is CASSRDRGHTEAFF.

Only a few counts were recorded for this clonotype. The chain has TRBV7-2 and TRBJ2-1, with 9 positions matching TRBD2. This CDR3 is 18 amino acids long. V lost 4 bases and J lost 0; bases outside the gene matches: 10. The V gene's germline CDR1 is SGHTA and CDR2 FQGNSA. DNA for the CDR3: TGTGCCAGCAGCTCCTTTAGCGGGGGCTCTAGCTCCTACAATGAGCAGTTCTTC. It is translated as CASSSFSGGSSSYNEQFF.

This clonotype was seen only a few times. The rearrangement links TRBV29-1 to TRBJ1-2, with a weak D call TRBD1 (6 bases). The CDR3 loop spans 12 amino acids. The germline gives CDR1 SQVTM, CDR2 ANQGSEA. V lost 7 bases, J lost 3 bases, and 12 bases lay in between. This CDR3 reads CSARGTYYGYTF. The CDR3 DNA follows: TGCAGCGCTCGAGGGACATACTATGGCTACACCTTC. Combining the CDR3 with reference TRBV29-1 and TRBJ1-2 gives the whole variable domain SAVISQKPSRDICQRGTSLTIQCQVDSQVTMMFWYRQQPGQSLTLIATANQGSEATYESGFVIDKFPISRPNLTFSTLTVSNMSPEDSSIYLCSARGTYYGYTFGSGTRLTVV.

The V call is TRBV10-3, the J call TRBJ1-3; TRBD1 matches at 7 bases. Unmatched junction bases numbered 11, after V lost 6 bases and J lost 3 bases. CDR1 and CDR2 (germline): ENHRY, SYGVKD. The CDR3 consists of 16 residues. CDR3 residues: CAIREGQPPGGNTIYF. CDR3 in DNA: TGTGCCATCAGGGAGGGACAGCCTCCCGGTGGAAACACCATATATTTT.

Details on this clonotype: This may come from a read error, since a much larger clone is one base off. The CDR3 loop reads CASRRSFTNEKLFF. The CDR3 nucleotides are TGTGCCAGCAGACGAAGTTTTACTAATGAAAAACTGTTTTTT. The chain joins TRBV27 to TRBJ1-4; D call uncertain. Trimming left V 6 bases short and J 2 bases short, with 10 bases between. CDR3 size: 14 residues. CDR1 is MNHEY and CDR2 is SMNVEV in the germline V gene (reference sequence).